One and the same sample provided the 30 T cell receptor beta chains below, sequenced in a study of memory CD4+ T cells and cytomegalovirus serostatus. Method: immunoSEQ multiplex PCR; TCRdb's copy keeps in-frame clones and lacks some. The data contain about 38,000 clones, approximately 79% of them singletons. The sort gate was single viable CD3+CD4+CD8-CD45RO+ cells for memory CD4+ T cells. The specimen was memory CD4+ T cells from blood. Every receptor here comes from an adult in good health and CMV-seropositive.

The CDR3 loop reads CASSLAGGLEQYF. The CDR3, as DNA: TGTGCCAGCAGCTTAGCCGGGGGTCTGGAGCAGTACTTC. The rearrangement joins TRBV7-9 to TRBJ2-7, with D perhaps TRBD2 (6 bases). Between the trimmed V and J ends, which lost 0 bases and 7 bases, there was a span of 10 bases. Germline loops: CDR1 SEHNR, CDR2 FQNEAQ (reference sequence). This CDR3 contains 13 residues. Drawing the rest from reference TRBV7-9 and TRBJ2-7, the complete variable domain is DTGVSQNPRHKITKRGQNVTFRCDPISEHNRLYWYRQTLGQGPEFLTYFQNEAQLEKSRLLSDRFSAERPKGSFSTLEIQRTEQGDSAMYLCASSLAGGLEQYFGPGTRLTVT.

V and J are TRBV11-2 and TRBJ2-2, with D tentatively TRBD1 (6 bases). CDR1 and CDR2 (germline): SGHAT, FQNNGV. The CDR3 length is 17 residues. The V and J ends lost 5 bases and 5 bases respectively, with 21 bases between them. CDR3 nucleotides: TGTGCCAGCAGCCCCCCGACAGGTCTCAGAGGGACCGGGGAGCTGTTTTTT. Translating gives CASSPPTGLRGTGELFF.

This chain joins TRBV5-4 and TRBJ1-1; 9 bases align to TRBD1. J gave up 3 bases and V 0 bases, and 3 bases lay outside the gene matches. CDR3 length equals 15 residues. The germline V gene encodes CDR1 SGHNT and CDR2 YYREEE (reference sequence). CDR3 DNA: TGTGCCAGCAGCTTGGGTGGACAGGGGTACACTGAAGCTTTCTTT. Amino acid sequence: CASSLGGQGYTEAFF.

The chain employs TRBV6-6 and TRBJ2-1, with D maybe TRBD2 (7 bases). V was trimmed by 6 bases and J by 4 bases, leaving 16 bases between them. Germline V CDR1 and CDR2: MNHNY, SVGAGI (reference sequence). The CDR3 runs to 15 residues. Written as DNA, the CDR3 is TGTGCCAGCAGCAGAGAGGGGGGGGCGTACAATGAGCAGTTCTTC. This encodes CASSREGGAYNEQFF.

The gene calls are TRBV7-9 and TRBJ1-2; D gene ambiguous. This CDR3 is 13 amino acids long. Germline lookup yields CDR1 SEHNR and CDR2 FQNEAQ (reference sequence). V was trimmed by 4 bases and J by 3 bases, leaving 9 bases between them. CDR3 nucleotides: TGTGCCAGCAGCTCCCGGACGGACTATGGCTACACCTTC. Its protein product is CASSSRTDYGYTF.

J is TRBJ2-1 and V is TRBV2, with TRBD2 identical over 8 bases. J lost 5 bases, V lost 7 bases, and 10 bases had no gene match. The CDR3 covers 15 residues. Germline V gene data show CDR1 as SNHLY and CDR2 as FYNNEI. In DNA form, the CDR3 reads TGTGCCAGCACCCTCCACAGCGGGAGCAACAATGAGCAGTTCTTC. The encoded protein is CASTLHSGSNNEQFF.

J is TRBJ1-1 and V is TRBV25-1; 9 positions agree with TRBD1. CDR1 is MGHDK, CDR2 SYGVNS, per germline. The CDR3 extends over 15 amino acids. V shed 4 bases and J 4 bases; nucleotides not matched to a gene: 7. CDR3 in DNA: TGTGCCAGCAGTGTAACAGGGGGCTTTGGCACTGAAGCTTTCTTT. Translated, it gives CASSVTGGFGTEAFF.

The chain employs TRBV6-5 and TRBJ2-1; 8 bases line up with TRBD2. Per the germline V gene, CDR1 is MNHEY and CDR2 is SVGAGI. After removal of 2 bases from V and 6 bases from J, the junction contained 6 bases not matched to a gene. The length of the CDR3 is 15 residues. CDR3: CASSYAGLASNEQFF. The CDR3, as DNA: TGTGCCAGCAGTTACGCAGGACTAGCAAGCAATGAGCAGTTCTTC.

This clone was recorded only once. CDR3 DNA sequence: TGTGCCAGCAGTTTGGGAAGCGGGCGGACATACTCCTACGAGCAGTACTTC. Its translation: CASSLGSGRTYSYEQYF. This rearrangement joins TRBV28 to TRBJ2-7; perhaps TRBD2 as D (6 bases). The CDR3 is 17 amino acids. V was cut by 3 bases and J by 0 bases, with 18 bases left in between. Germline V gene sequence: CDR1 MDHEN, CDR2 SYDVKM.

Only one count was recorded for this clone. The chain employs TRBV7-2 and TRBJ2-3; no clear D. The V end lost 3 bases, the J end lost 0 bases, and 7 bases lay between the germline ends. Germline V CDR1 and CDR2: SGHTA, FQGNSA. This CDR3 contains 14 residues. This CDR3 is CASSFQASTDTQYF. The DNA of the CDR3 is TGTGCCAGCAGCTTTCAGGCTAGCACAGATACGCAGTATTTT.

This clone was counted only a few times. The chain recombines TRBV27 with TRBJ2-6; 14 bases agree with TRBD2. The V and J ends lost 6 bases and 2 bases, in that order; junction bases with no gene match: 15. This CDR3 is built from 21 residues. Germline lookup yields CDR1 MNHEY and CDR2 SMNVEV (reference sequence). CDR3 protein: CASSRQGARLAGGPGANVLTF. The CDR3 DNA reads as TGTGCCAGCAGCCGTCAGGGGGCCCGACTAGCGGGAGGGCCTGGGGCCAACGTCCTGACTTTC.

V is TRBV9 and J is TRBJ2-2; 14 bases agree with TRBD2. The trim removed 6 bases at V and 2 bases at J, leaving 15 bases unmatched. Germline CDR1 reads SGDLS; CDR2 reads YYNGEE. This CDR3 has 20 amino acids. The chain's CDR3 is CASNLEAGTSGGGNTGELFF. CDR3 DNA: TGTGCCAGCAACCTAGAGGCGGGGACTAGCGGGGGTGGAAACACCGGGGAGCTGTTTTTT.

The gene calls are TRBV9 and TRBJ2-7; no definite D call. This CDR3 comprises 14 residues. V dropped 0 bases and J dropped 4 bases, with 11 bases sitting between them. Germline CDR1 SGDLS, CDR2 YYNGEE. Written as DNA, the CDR3 is TGTGCCAGCAGCGTAGGGGTGTGGGATTACGAGCAGTACTTC. It yields the protein CASSVGVWDYEQYF.

V gene TRBV5-1 combines with J gene TRBJ2-5; D unresolved. V dropped 0 bases and J dropped 5 bases, with 8 bases sitting between them. The CDR3 extends over 13 amino acids. From germline, CDR1 is SGHRS and CDR2 YFSETQ. The CDR3 DNA follows: TGCGCCAGCAGCTTGGGGCAGAAGGAGACCCAGTACTTC. Protein product: CASSLGQKETQYF.

In this sample, this clone turned up a few times. V gene TRBV4-1 combines with J gene TRBJ2-5; 9 positions match TRBD1. The trim removed 0 bases at V and 7 bases at J, leaving 3 bases unmatched. The CDR3 length is 14 residues. CDR1 and CDR2 (germline): MGHRA, YSYEKL. CDR3: CASSQEQGARTQYF. CDR3 coding DNA: TGCGCCAGCAGCCAAGAACAGGGGGCTCGGACCCAGTACTTC.

This clone was observed a handful of times. This chain connects TRBV4-1 to TRBJ1-4; TRBD1 agrees at 7 bases. The CDR3 consists of 16 residues. Trimming at V came to 2 bases and at J to 1 base, leaving 4 bases not matched to a gene. Germline assignment: CDR1 MGHRA and CDR2 YSYEKL. The chain's CDR3 is CASSQRNRGTNEKLFF. As DNA, the CDR3 is TGCGCCAGCAGCCAACGTAACAGGGGAACTAATGAAAAACTGTTTTTT.

The chain uses TRBV5-5 and TRBJ1-1; 9 bases agree with TRBD1. This CDR3 comprises 16 residues. The V gene end was trimmed by 4 bases and the J gene end by 5 bases; junction bases not matched to a gene: 12. In germline, CDR1 is SGHKS, CDR2 YYEKEE (reference sequence). The DNA of the CDR3 is TGTGCCAGCAGCCGGATGGGACAGGGTAGTTGGACTGAAGCTTTCTTT. Its translation: CASSRMGQGSWTEAFF.

There are a few counts of this clone. The chain employs TRBV4-1 and TRBJ1-1; unclear D gene. Germline V gene lookup returns CDR1 MGHRA and CDR2 YSYEKL. Deletions cut 2 bases from V and 7 bases from J, with 14 bases between. This CDR3 spans 14 amino acids. CDR3 in amino acids: CASSQPGQLNEAFF. The CDR3 DNA reads as TGCGCCAGCAGCCAACCGGGCCAGCTCAATGAAGCTTTCTTT.

V gene TRBV28 combines with J gene TRBJ2-3; D may be TRBD1 or TRBD2 (5 bases each). The V end was cut by 5 bases, the J end by 7 bases, with 10 bases between. The CDR3 loop spans 12 amino acids. Germline V gives CDR1 MDHEN, CDR2 SYDVKM. The CDR3 nucleotides read TGTGCCAGCAGTAGGGGAGCCTATACGCAGTATTTT. Amino acids: CASSRGAYTQYF.

The chain joins TRBV27 to TRBJ1-4; possible D gene TRBD1, 5 bases. This CDR3 is 15 amino acids long. Trimming stripped 3 bases from V and 0 bases from J, with 8 bases between. Germline V gives CDR1 MNHEY, CDR2 SMNVEV (reference sequence). CDR3 residues: CASSFGGATNEKLFF. CDR3 bases: TGTGCCAGCAGTTTTGGAGGGGCAACTAATGAAAAACTGTTTTTT. Based on the CDR3 plus reference TRBV27 and TRBJ1-4, the full variable domain is EAQVTQNPRYLITVTGKKLTVTCSQNMNHEYMSWYRQDPGLGLRQIYYSMNVEVTDKGDVPEGYKVSRKEKRNFPLILESPSPNQTSLYFCASSFGGATNEKLFFGSGTQLSVL.

As for this clone: The same CDR3 can be traced to other DNA sequences in this sample. The V and J genes are TRBV7-9 and TRBJ2-3; D gene ambiguous. The CDR3 sequence is 11 residues long. V dropped 5 bases and J dropped 0 bases, with 0 bases sitting between them. CDR1 is SEHNR and CDR2 is FQNEAQ in the germline V gene (reference sequence). Here the CDR3 DNA reads TGTGCCAGCAGCAGCACAGATACGCAGTATTTT. Translating it yields CASSSTDTQYF. Based on the CDR3 plus reference TRBV7-9 and TRBJ2-3, the full variable domain is DTGVSQNPRHKITKRGQNVTFRCDPISEHNRLYWYRQTLGQGPEFLTYFQNEAQLEKSRLLSDRFSAERPKGSFSTLEIQRTEQGDSAMYLCASSSTDTQYFGPGTRLTVL.

The V and J genes are TRBV7-2 and TRBJ1-2; D possibly corresponds to TRBD1 (5 bases). Germline V gene lookup returns CDR1 SGHTA and CDR2 FQGNSA. Trimming took off 5 bases at V and 8 bases at J, with 24 bases between the two ends. CDR3 length: 16 amino acids. The CDR3, as DNA: TGTGCCAGCAGCCCAGCTCAGGGCCCCCTGATAGGGGGCTACACCTTC. Protein: CASSPAQGPLIGGYTF.

The CDR3 loop is CATTVDSNQPQHF. Written as DNA, the CDR3 is TGTGCCACGACAGTCGATAGCAATCAGCCCCAGCATTTT. The chain links TRBV10-3 to TRBJ1-5, with D perhaps TRBD1 (5 bases). Germline V gene lookup returns CDR1 ENHRY and CDR2 SYGVKD. CDR3 length equals 13 residues. Between the trimmed V and J ends, which lost 10 bases and 0 bases, there was a span of 10 bases.

This chain uses TRBV15 with TRBJ2-2; TRBD1 might be the D (5 bases). Trimming removed 0 bases at V and 6 bases at J, with 11 bases between. The germline CDR1 and CDR2 sequences are LNHNV and YYDKDF (reference sequence). This CDR3 region has 15 residues. The CDR3 DNA is TGTGCCACCAGCAGAGACAGGGTAAAGGCCGGGGAGCTGTTTTTT. It is translated as CATSRDRVKAGELFF.

This clone was seen once. This sequence joins TRBV28 and TRBJ2-5, with a possible D match to TRBD1 (7 bases). CDR1 and CDR2 (germline): MDHEN, SYDVKM. V was clipped by 6 bases and J by 5 bases, with 19 bases between them. The CDR3 has 15 amino acids. The CDR3 nucleotides read TGTGCCAGCAGCGAATGGGGGGCGGGACAGGAGACCCAGTACTTC. Translated, it gives CASSEWGAGQETQYF.

The J gene is TRBJ1-2, the V gene TRBV19; D unclear. Trimming removed 7 bases from V and 5 bases from J, with 14 bases in between. This CDR3 comprises 13 residues. The germline gives CDR1 LNHDA, CDR2 SQIVND (reference sequence). This CDR3 reads CASTLGRGYGYTF. The CDR3 nucleotides are TGTGCCAGTACCCTAGGCCGGGGATATGGCTACACCTTC.

The rearrangement uses TRBV7-8 and TRBJ1-1; TRBD1 is a possible D gene (6 bases). This CDR3 spans 14 amino acids. Trimming left V 5 bases short and J 1 base short, with 11 bases between. Per the germline V gene, CDR1 is SGHVS and CDR2 is FQNEAQ. Here the CDR3 reads CASSALRGNTEAFF. The CDR3 DNA follows: TGTGCCAGCAGCGCTCTCAGGGGGAACACTGAAGCTTTCTTT.

The rearrangement uses TRBV13 and TRBJ1-2; the match to TRBD1 covers 7 bases. CDR3 length: 13 amino acids. Germline values: CDR1 PRHDT, CDR2 FYEKMQ (reference sequence). V was pared by 6 bases and J by 5 bases, with 6 bases of the junction left unmatched. CDR3 in amino acids: CASSSSGGYGYTF. The CDR3 nucleotides are TGTGCCAGCAGTTCATCAGGGGGGTATGGCTACACCTTC.

This clone was seen only a few times. J is TRBJ1-1 and V is TRBV6-5, with no clear D. This CDR3 comprises 12 residues. V lost 4 bases to trimming and J lost 11 bases, with 14 bases between them. From germline, CDR1 is MNHEY and CDR2 SVGAGI. In DNA, the CDR3 is TGTGCCAGCAGTTCGGGGAGGAGGAGCGCTTTCTTT. Translated, it gives CASSSGRRSAFF.

This sequence joins TRBV11-1 and TRBJ2-1; 12 nucleotides agree with TRBD2. The V and J ends lost 5 bases and 7 bases, in that order; junction bases with no gene match: 12. This CDR3 has 17 amino acids. Germline loops: CDR1 SGHAT, CDR2 FQDESV (reference sequence). CDR3 coding DNA: TGTGCCAGCAGCCCAGCGACTAGCGGGAGACCAAGGAATGAGCAGTTCTTC. This sequence encodes CASSPATSGRPRNEQFF. Complete variable domain (other parts from reference TRBV11-1 and TRBJ2-1): EAEVAQSPRYKITEKSQAVAFWCDPISGHATLYWYRQILGQGPELLVQFQDESVVDDSQLPKDRFSAERLKGVDSTLKIQPAELGDSAMYLCASSPATSGRPRNEQFFGPGTRLTVL.